The T cell receptor beta chain under discussion was sequenced for a study of cytomegalovirus exposure and HLA in healthy donors. Overall study results and limits: Donor immune exposure was known only as CMV serostatus. Later analysis associated a missense DCLRE1C variant with TCR beta V- and J-gene trimming.

Primers included in the PCR were 60 Vbeta and 13 Jbeta primers. This table comes from immunoSEQ multiplex PCR, and its TCRdb copy is limited to in-frame clones, with some not included. In the table there are some 90,000 clones, more than 60% of which are singletons. About this clone: Antigen specificity is unknown.

Sequencing input: PBMCs. The origin of this receptor is a man aged 45-65 years in good health and CMV-seronegative.

The CDR3 bases are TGTGCCAGTAGTATTGGGGGCTCTTATCAGCCCCAGCATTTT. Its translation is CASSIGGSYQPQHF. The chain recombines TRBV19 with TRBJ1-5; maybe TRBD1 (6 bases). This CDR3 has 14 amino acids. Germline-derived CDR1 and CDR2 are LNHDA and SQIVND (reference sequence). V lost 3 bases and J 5 bases, leaving 11 bases between the germline ends. Variable domain in full (rest from reference TRBV19 and TRBJ1-5): DGGITQSPKYLFRKEGQNVTLSCEQNLNHDAMYWYRQDPGQGLRLIYYSQIVNDFQKGDIAEGYSVSREKKESFPLTVTSAQKNPTAFYLCASSIGGSYQPQHFGDGTRLSIL.